This is a list of T cell receptor beta chains from one sample in a study of control samples from healthy donors and cancer patients. Clones were sequenced by immunoSEQ multiplex PCR, and TCRdb holds only the in-frame ones, with some missing. This sample has about 97,000 clones, with around 88% found just once. The sequenced sample consisted of blood. The receptors derive from a man under 40 in good health. Each CDR3 is given with its conserved first and last residue.

j_call	v_call	cdr3_aa
TRBJ2-2	TRBV2	CASSRDRGLTGELFF
TRBJ2-7	TRBV2	CASSEAGREFYEQYF
TRBJ2-7	TRBV7-2	CASSFAYEQYF
TRBJ2-7	TRBV6-2/TRBV6-3	CASSYSPSYEQYF
TRBJ2-7	TRBV15	CATSRDLLYEQYF
TRBJ2-2	TRBV18	CASSPPAGGRTGELFF
TRBJ2-1	TRBV19	CASSIDTGTSGYNEQFF
TRBJ1-2	TRBV6-5	CASFKGTGAGYTF
TRBJ1-2	TRBV4-3	CASSQDSFVQGLIYGYTF
TRBJ1-6	TRBV9	CASSSEIYNSPLHF
TRBJ2-5	TRBV5-1	CASSLGQGIQETQYF
TRBJ2-1	TRBV24-1	CATSDPGRSYNEQFF
TRBJ1-2	TRBV9	CASSVVSQGTYGYTF
TRBJ2-1	TRBV2	CASREIKLAGSYNEQFF
TRBJ1-1	TRBV30	CASDGAANTEAFF
TRBJ2-5	TRBV6-6	CASSYSGTRSQETQYF
TRBJ1-1	TRBV30	CAGTVSMNTEAFF
TRBJ1-5	TRBV5-4	CASSRMGSIQPQHF
TRBJ1-1	TRBV28	CASSLLPGGTEAFF
TRBJ1-6	TRBV18	CASSPINGKGSPLHF
TRBJ2-7	TRBV29-1	CSVGGLAAEQYF
TRBJ1-5	TRBV4-1	CASSPWRGRPQHF
TRBJ2-7	TRBV28	CASSLKIGAQSYEQYF
TRBJ2-3	TRBV4-1	CASSLREGSVDTQYF
TRBJ1-1	TRBV20-1	CSARKNTEAFF
TRBJ1-6	TRBV11-2	CASSPQLTETSPLHF
TRBJ2-3	TRBV28	CASSLFSWTDTQYF
TRBJ1-1	TRBV6-6	CASIRGTVNTEAFF
TRBJ2-1	TRBV7-9	CASSLGDPDLDEQFF
TRBJ1-1	TRBV7-9	CASSSSPSNTEAFF
TRBJ1-1	TRBV29-1	CSVRGHDEAFF
TRBJ2-2	TRBV27	CASSSGGQGTPGELFF
TRBJ1-5	TRBV12-3/TRBV12-4	CASGQSWGQPQHF